These T cell receptor beta chains were read from a single sample in a study of blood T cell repertoires in COVID-19. Assay used: immunoSEQ multiplex PCR; TCRdb lists only in-frame clones, some missing. The sample contains about 120,000 clones, roughly 91% of which appear only once. Sequencing input: peripheral blood. These TCRs come from a human donor with acute or convalescent COVID-19. The donor label of this sample is uncertain. The CDR3 runs from the conserved cysteine through the conserved F or W. The order of the fields is D gene, J gene, V gene, clone size, CDR3 DNA, CDR3 protein. The D gene is left open where the match is weak. Only some rows state a clone size, as once, few, many or a class for expanded clones.

d_call: TRBD1; j_call: TRBJ1-4; v_call: TRBV19; clone_size: once; cdr3_nt: TGTGCCAGTAGCGAAGGGACAGGGGGAGCTAATGAAAAACTGTTTTTT; cdr3_aa: CASSEGTGGANEKLFF
d_call: .; j_call: TRBJ1-5; v_call: TRBV19; clone_size: .; cdr3_nt: TGTGCCAGTGACAAGACAGTGGGCAATCAGCCCCAGCATTTT; cdr3_aa: CASDKTVGNQPQHF
d_call: .; j_call: TRBJ1-1; v_call: TRBV6-5; clone_size: .; cdr3_nt: TGTGCCAGCAGGAGGGAGGAGGGGAACACTGAAGCTTTCTTT; cdr3_aa: CASRREEGNTEAFF
d_call: TRBD2; j_call: TRBJ2-1; v_call: TRBV7-9; clone_size: .; cdr3_nt: TGTGCCAGTTTAGCGGGAGCACGGGAGCAGTTCTTC; cdr3_aa: CASLAGAREQFF
d_call: .; j_call: TRBJ2-2; v_call: TRBV3-1/TRBV3-2; clone_size: few; cdr3_nt: TGTGCCAGCAGCCAAGGTTTCCTCACCGGGGAGCTGTTTTTT; cdr3_aa: CASSQGFLTGELFF
d_call: .; j_call: TRBJ1-4; v_call: TRBV7-9; clone_size: once; cdr3_nt: TGTGCCAGCGAGTTGAGTGAAAAACTGTTTTTT; cdr3_aa: CASELSEKLFF
d_call: .; j_call: TRBJ2-2; v_call: TRBV7-9; clone_size: .; cdr3_nt: TGTGCCAGCAGTTCAGACCGGGGGTGGACCGGGGAGCTGTTTTTT; cdr3_aa: CASSSDRGWTGELFF
d_call: TRBD2; j_call: TRBJ2-5; v_call: TRBV7-8; clone_size: once; cdr3_nt: TGTGCCAGCAGCTTAGATTCGGCGGGAGGGGGGGAGACCCAGTACTTC; cdr3_aa: CASSLDSAGGGETQYF
d_call: .; j_call: TRBJ1-5; v_call: TRBV7-8; clone_size: .; cdr3_nt: TGTGCCAGCAGCTTAGTGGAGTTCAATCAGCCCCAGCATTTT; cdr3_aa: CASSLVEFNQPQHF
d_call: .; j_call: TRBJ2-1; v_call: TRBV4-1; clone_size: .; cdr3_nt: TGCGCCAGCAGCCAACGATGGGCTGATCTAGCTTACAATGAGCAGTTCTTC; cdr3_aa: CASSQRWADLAYNEQFF
d_call: TRBD2; j_call: TRBJ2-5; v_call: TRBV6-2/TRBV6-3; clone_size: once; cdr3_nt: TGTGCCAGCAGTTACTCCTTTACTAGCGGGGGCCAAGAGACCCAGTACTTC; cdr3_aa: CASSYSFTSGGQETQYF
d_call: .; j_call: TRBJ2-1; v_call: TRBV3-1/TRBV3-2; clone_size: .; cdr3_nt: TGTGCCAGCAGCCAAGCAGGAGGGGTCAATGAGCAGTTCTTC; cdr3_aa: CASSQAGGVNEQFF
d_call: TRBD1; j_call: TRBJ2-1; v_call: TRBV5-1; clone_size: .; cdr3_nt: TGCGCCAGCAGCAGCGACAGGGGAGTATACAATGAGCAGTTCTTC; cdr3_aa: CASSSDRGVYNEQFF
d_call: .; j_call: TRBJ1-2; v_call: TRBV19; clone_size: few; cdr3_nt: TGTGCCAGTAGCCAGCGGGGTACGTCCTATGGCTACACCTTC; cdr3_aa: CASSQRGTSYGYTF
d_call: .; j_call: TRBJ2-7; v_call: TRBV7-2; clone_size: .; cdr3_nt: TGTGCCAGCAGCTTACAGGGGACAACCTACGAGCAGTACTTC; cdr3_aa: CASSLQGTTYEQYF
d_call: .; j_call: TRBJ1-2; v_call: TRBV6-5; clone_size: once; cdr3_nt: TGTGCCAGCAGTTCCCAGGGACTCCACTATGGCTACACCTTC; cdr3_aa: CASSSQGLHYGYTF
d_call: TRBD2; j_call: TRBJ2-1; v_call: TRBV19; clone_size: .; cdr3_nt: TGTGCCAGTAGTACTAGCGGGGGGACCTACTCCTACAATGAGCAGTTCTTC; cdr3_aa: CASSTSGGTYSYNEQFF
d_call: .; j_call: TRBJ1-2; v_call: TRBV6-5; clone_size: .; cdr3_nt: TGTGCCAGCCGGGCGGGATCCTTCTATGGCTACACCTTC; cdr3_aa: CASRAGSFYGYTF
d_call: TRBD1; j_call: TRBJ1-4; v_call: TRBV28; clone_size: .; cdr3_nt: TGTGCCAGCAGTTTCACAGGGGCCACTAATGAAAAACTGTTTTTT; cdr3_aa: CASSFTGATNEKLFF
d_call: .; j_call: TRBJ2-7; v_call: TRBV27; clone_size: once; cdr3_nt: TGTGCCAGCAGTTTACGAAACGCAGAAAAAGCCTACGAGCAGTACTTC; cdr3_aa: CASSLRNAEKAYEQYF
d_call: .; j_call: TRBJ1-1; v_call: TRBV11-2; clone_size: .; cdr3_nt: TGTGCCAGCAGCTTAGTTGCTGCGATTATGACTGAAGCTTTCTTT; cdr3_aa: CASSLVAAIMTEAFF
d_call: TRBD1; j_call: TRBJ1-2; v_call: TRBV12-3/TRBV12-4; clone_size: .; cdr3_nt: TGTGCCAGCAGTATGGGACAGCACTATGGCTACACCTTC; cdr3_aa: CASSMGQHYGYTF
d_call: .; j_call: TRBJ1-1; v_call: TRBV28; clone_size: .; cdr3_nt: TGTGCCAGCAGATTAGGGCTGACTGAAGCTTTCTTT; cdr3_aa: CASRLGLTEAFF
d_call: TRBD2; j_call: TRBJ2-5; v_call: TRBV12-3/TRBV12-4; clone_size: .; cdr3_nt: TGTGCCAGCAGTCGGGACTACCGGGAGACCCAGTACTTC; cdr3_aa: CASSRDYRETQYF
d_call: .; j_call: TRBJ1-5; v_call: TRBV28; clone_size: .; cdr3_nt: TGTGCCAGCAGCGGTGAGGGGGATTCTAGCAATCAGCCCCAGCATTTT; cdr3_aa: CASSGEGDSSNQPQHF
d_call: .; j_call: TRBJ1-2; v_call: TRBV6-6; clone_size: .; cdr3_nt: TGTGCCAGCAGTTACGGCCAGGGCGGCAGGGCCAGTGGCTACACCTTC; cdr3_aa: CASSYGQGGRASGYTF
d_call: .; j_call: TRBJ2-7; v_call: TRBV6-6; clone_size: .; cdr3_nt: TGTGCCAGCAGACCTGCGGGGTACGAGCAGTACTTC; cdr3_aa: CASRPAGYEQYF
d_call: TRBD2; j_call: TRBJ2-3; v_call: TRBV29-1; clone_size: .; cdr3_nt: TGCAGCGTCTCGGGAAAGGCGGGAGGCACAGATACGCAGTATTTT; cdr3_aa: CSVSGKAGGTDTQYF
d_call: .; j_call: TRBJ1-6; v_call: TRBV3-1/TRBV3-2; clone_size: .; cdr3_nt: TGTGCCAGCAGCCAAGGAGGGAATTCACCCCTCCACTTT; cdr3_aa: CASSQGGNSPLHF
d_call: TRBD1; j_call: TRBJ1-6; v_call: TRBV7-2; clone_size: .; cdr3_nt: TGTGCCAGCAGCCCCCGGGACAGGACGAGCTCCTATAATTCACCCCTCCACTTT; cdr3_aa: CASSPRDRTSSYNSPLHF
d_call: TRBD1; j_call: TRBJ1-4; v_call: TRBV7-9; clone_size: .; cdr3_nt: TGTGCCAGCAGCTTGGACAGGGGGCGAAAGTCTAATGAAAAACTGTTTTTT; cdr3_aa: CASSLDRGRKSNEKLFF
d_call: .; j_call: TRBJ1-5; v_call: TRBV2; clone_size: few; cdr3_nt: TGTGCCAGCAGTGATTATTCGACGGGTCAGCCCCAGCATTTT; cdr3_aa: CASSDYSTGQPQHF
d_call: TRBD1; j_call: TRBJ2-1; v_call: TRBV3-1/TRBV3-2; clone_size: .; cdr3_nt: TGTGCCAGCAGCCGACCCGGGACAGGGGTTGATGAGCAGTTCTTC; cdr3_aa: CASSRPGTGVDEQFF
d_call: .; j_call: TRBJ1-5; v_call: TRBV6-5; clone_size: .; cdr3_nt: TGTGCCGCAGGGGCCGTTTGGGGTCAGCCCCAGCATTTT; cdr3_aa: CAAGAVWGQPQHF
d_call: .; j_call: TRBJ1-2; v_call: TRBV12-5; clone_size: .; cdr3_nt: TGTGCTAGTGGTCCTCTCACAGGGCGTCCCTATGGCTACACCTTC; cdr3_aa: CASGPLTGRPYGYTF
d_call: .; j_call: TRBJ1-2; v_call: TRBV2; clone_size: .; cdr3_nt: TGTGCCAGCAGTGAAGAGGGGGTCGGATATGGCTACACCTTC; cdr3_aa: CASSEEGVGYGYTF
d_call: .; j_call: TRBJ1-2; v_call: TRBV28; clone_size: once; cdr3_nt: TGTGCCAGCAGTTCGGGAAGTGGCTACACCTTC; cdr3_aa: CASSSGSGYTF
d_call: TRBD1; j_call: TRBJ1-6; v_call: TRBV18; clone_size: .; cdr3_nt: TGTGCCAGCTCCCGCCCCGGGACAGATAATTCACCCCTCCACTTT; cdr3_aa: CASSRPGTDNSPLHF
d_call: TRBD2; j_call: TRBJ2-7; v_call: TRBV5-6; clone_size: .; cdr3_nt: TGTGCCAGCAGCTTAGCGGGAGGGCCGAGGAACGAGCAGTACTTC; cdr3_aa: CASSLAGGPRNEQYF
d_call: TRBD1; j_call: TRBJ1-2; v_call: TRBV5-1; clone_size: .; cdr3_nt: TGCGCCAGCAGCGGGACGAGGTACAGGGGGATCGAGGGCTACACCTTC; cdr3_aa: CASSGTRYRGIEGYTF
d_call: .; j_call: TRBJ2-1; v_call: TRBV9; clone_size: .; cdr3_nt: TGTGCCAGCAGCGTTACAGGGTCGTCTGATGAGCAGTTCTTC; cdr3_aa: CASSVTGSSDEQFF
d_call: .; j_call: TRBJ1-1; v_call: TRBV3-1/TRBV3-2; clone_size: .; cdr3_nt: TGTGCCAGCAGCCAAGACCCCCCCCGGGGGGTGACTGAAGCTTTCTTT; cdr3_aa: CASSQDPPRGVTEAFF
d_call: .; j_call: TRBJ2-7; v_call: TRBV6-5; clone_size: .; cdr3_nt: TGTGCCAGCAGTTACGGCGGAGGGGGCACTCCCTACGAGCAGTACTTC; cdr3_aa: CASSYGGGGTPYEQYF
d_call: .; j_call: TRBJ1-2; v_call: TRBV3-1/TRBV3-2; clone_size: .; cdr3_nt: TGTGCCAGCCAGGGCCTTCCAAACTATGGCTACACCTTC; cdr3_aa: CASQGLPNYGYTF
d_call: .; j_call: TRBJ1-4; v_call: TRBV14; clone_size: few; cdr3_nt: TGTGCCAGCAGCCAAGAGTTTGGGGGGACTAATGAAAAACTGTTTTTT; cdr3_aa: CASSQEFGGTNEKLFF
d_call: TRBD2; j_call: TRBJ2-1; v_call: TRBV24-1; clone_size: .; cdr3_nt: TGTGCCACCCCCCCCCTAGCGGGGGGGAACAATGAGCAGTTCTTC; cdr3_aa: CATPPLAGGNNEQFF
d_call: TRBD2; j_call: TRBJ2-1; v_call: TRBV7-3; clone_size: few; cdr3_nt: TGTGCCAGCAGCCGCTACCTAGCGGGAGATTACAATGAGCAGTTCTTC; cdr3_aa: CASSRYLAGDYNEQFF
d_call: .; j_call: TRBJ2-7; v_call: TRBV19; clone_size: once; cdr3_nt: TGTGCCAGTAAATCAGGGGATCAGTCCTACGAGCAGTACTTC; cdr3_aa: CASKSGDQSYEQYF
d_call: TRBD1; j_call: TRBJ1-4; v_call: TRBV2; clone_size: .; cdr3_nt: TGTGCCAGCACCCGAGCTGGGACAGGGTCTGGTCTGTTTTTT; cdr3_aa: CASTRAGTGSGLFF
d_call: TRBD1; j_call: TRBJ1-5; v_call: TRBV28; clone_size: once; cdr3_nt: TGTGCCAGCAAGACAGGGGGTAGCAATCAGCCCCAGCATTTT; cdr3_aa: CASKTGGSNQPQHF
d_call: .; j_call: TRBJ2-3; v_call: TRBV3-1/TRBV3-2; clone_size: .; cdr3_nt: TGTGCCAGCAGCCCCCTGGGGGCGGGCACAGATACGCAGTATTTT; cdr3_aa: CASSPLGAGTDTQYF
d_call: TRBD1; j_call: TRBJ2-7; v_call: TRBV19; clone_size: .; cdr3_nt: TGTGCCAGTAGTATAGTCTGGGTCGGGACAGGGCCCTACGAGCAGTACTTC; cdr3_aa: CASSIVWVGTGPYEQYF